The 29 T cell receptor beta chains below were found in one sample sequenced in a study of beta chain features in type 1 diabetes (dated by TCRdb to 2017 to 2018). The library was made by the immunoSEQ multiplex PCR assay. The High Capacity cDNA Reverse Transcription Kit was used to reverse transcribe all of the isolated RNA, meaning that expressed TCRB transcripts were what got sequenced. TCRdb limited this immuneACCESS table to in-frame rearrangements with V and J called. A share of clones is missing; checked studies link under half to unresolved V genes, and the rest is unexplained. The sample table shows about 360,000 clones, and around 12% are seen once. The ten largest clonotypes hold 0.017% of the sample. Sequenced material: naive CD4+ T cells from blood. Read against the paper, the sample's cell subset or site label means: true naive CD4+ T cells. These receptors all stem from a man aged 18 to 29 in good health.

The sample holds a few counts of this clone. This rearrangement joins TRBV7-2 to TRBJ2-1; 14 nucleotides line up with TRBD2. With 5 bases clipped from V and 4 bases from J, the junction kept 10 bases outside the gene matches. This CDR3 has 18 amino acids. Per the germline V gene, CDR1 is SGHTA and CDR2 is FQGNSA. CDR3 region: CASSPRTSGRRGYNEQFF. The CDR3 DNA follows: TGTGCCAGCAGCCCGAGGACTAGCGGGAGGCGGGGTTACAATGAGCAGTTCTTC.

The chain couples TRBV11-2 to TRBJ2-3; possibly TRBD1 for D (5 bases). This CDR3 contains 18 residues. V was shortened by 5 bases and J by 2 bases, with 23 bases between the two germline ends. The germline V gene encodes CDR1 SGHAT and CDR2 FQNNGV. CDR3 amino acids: CASSPIRVHRAFTDTQYF. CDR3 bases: TGTGCCAGCAGCCCGATCAGGGTCCATCGAGCTTTCACAGATACGCAGTATTTT. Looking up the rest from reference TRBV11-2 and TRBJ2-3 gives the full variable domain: EAGVAQSPRYKIIEKRQSVAFWCNPISGHATLYWYQQILGQGPKLLIQFQNNGVVDDSQLPKDRFSAERLKGVDSTLKIQPAKLEDSAVYLCASSPIRVHRAFTDTQYFGPGTRLTVL.

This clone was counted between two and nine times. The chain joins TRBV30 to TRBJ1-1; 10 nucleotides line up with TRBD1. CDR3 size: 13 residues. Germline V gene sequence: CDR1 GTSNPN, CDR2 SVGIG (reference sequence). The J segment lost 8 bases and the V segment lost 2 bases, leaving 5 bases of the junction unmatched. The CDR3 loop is CAWSRDRGEEAFF. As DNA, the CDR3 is TGTGCCTGGAGTCGGGACAGGGGAGAGGAAGCTTTCTTT. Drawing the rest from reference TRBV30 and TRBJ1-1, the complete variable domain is SQTIHQWPATLVQPVGSPLSLECTVEGTSNPNLYWYRQAAGRGLQLLFYSVGIGQISSEVPQNLSASRPQDRQFILSSKKLLLSDSGFYLCAWSRDRGEEAFFGQGTRLTVV.

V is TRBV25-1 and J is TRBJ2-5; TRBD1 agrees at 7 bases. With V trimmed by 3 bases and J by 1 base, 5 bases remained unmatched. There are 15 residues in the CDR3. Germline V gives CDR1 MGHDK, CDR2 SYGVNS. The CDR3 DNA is TGTGCCAGCAGTGAGTCCAGGGGGAGCCAAGAGACCCAGTACTTC. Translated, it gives CASSESRGSQETQYF.

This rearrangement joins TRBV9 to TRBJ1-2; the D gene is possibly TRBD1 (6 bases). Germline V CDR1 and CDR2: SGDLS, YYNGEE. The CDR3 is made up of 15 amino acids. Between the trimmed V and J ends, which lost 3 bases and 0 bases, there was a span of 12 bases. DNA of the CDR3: TGTGCCAGCAGCGAGAGGGCAGGGGCTAACTATGGCTACACCTTC. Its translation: CASSERAGANYGYTF.

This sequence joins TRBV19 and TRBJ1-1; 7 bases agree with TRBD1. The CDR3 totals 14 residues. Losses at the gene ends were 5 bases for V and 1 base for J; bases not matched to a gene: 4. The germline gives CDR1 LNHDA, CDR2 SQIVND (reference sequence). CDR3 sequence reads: CASSSRDRNTEAFF. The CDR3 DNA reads TGTGCCAGTAGTTCTCGGGACAGGAACACTGAAGCTTTCTTT.

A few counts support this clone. CDR3 coding DNA: TGTGCCAGCAGCTCGAGCGGAGCCTACGAGCAGTACTTC. It yields the protein CASSSSGAYEQYF. The J gene is TRBJ2-7, the V gene TRBV7-2, with D possibly TRBD2 on 5 matching bases. The CDR3 consists of 13 residues. Germline lookup yields CDR1 SGHTA and CDR2 FQGNSA. V was shortened by 4 bases and J by 2 bases, with 9 bases between the two germline ends.

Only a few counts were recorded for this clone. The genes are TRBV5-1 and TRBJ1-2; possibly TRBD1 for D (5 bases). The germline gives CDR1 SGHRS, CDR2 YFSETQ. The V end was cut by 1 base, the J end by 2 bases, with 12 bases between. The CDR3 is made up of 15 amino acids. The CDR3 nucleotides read TGCGCCAGCAGCTTGTCATCGGACACAAACTATGGCTACACCTTC. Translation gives CASSLSSDTNYGYTF.

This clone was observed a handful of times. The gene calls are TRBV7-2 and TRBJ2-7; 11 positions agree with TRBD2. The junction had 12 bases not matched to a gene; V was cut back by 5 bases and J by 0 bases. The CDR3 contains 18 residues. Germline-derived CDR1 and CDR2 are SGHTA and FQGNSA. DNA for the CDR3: TGTGCCAGCAGCCTCGTAGTTCCTACTAGCGGGAGCTCCTACGAGCAGTACTTC. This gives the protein CASSLVVPTSGSSYEQYF.

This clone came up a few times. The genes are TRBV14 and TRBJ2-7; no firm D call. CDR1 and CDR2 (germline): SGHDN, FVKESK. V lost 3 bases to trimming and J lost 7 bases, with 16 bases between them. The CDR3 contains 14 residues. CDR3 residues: CASSHFGGSREQYF. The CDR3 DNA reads TGTGCCAGCAGCCATTTCGGTGGTTCGAGGGAGCAGTACTTC.

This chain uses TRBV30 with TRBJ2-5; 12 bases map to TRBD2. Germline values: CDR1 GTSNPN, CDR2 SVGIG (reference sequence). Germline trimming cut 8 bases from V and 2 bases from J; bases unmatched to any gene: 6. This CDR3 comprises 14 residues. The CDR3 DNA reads TGTGCCAGGGGGACTAGCGGGCTTCAAGAGACCCAGTACTTC. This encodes CARGTSGLQETQYF.

In nucleotides, the CDR3 is TGTGCCAGCAGTTTATCGTTCGGCCCTAGCGAGCCCCAGCATTTT. The encoded protein is CASSLSFGPSEPQHF. The J gene is TRBJ1-5, the V gene TRBV27; D call uncertain. Between the trimmed V and J ends, which lost 0 bases and 8 bases, there was a span of 14 bases. The germline CDR1 and CDR2 sequences are MNHEY and SMNVEV (reference sequence). This CDR3 has 15 residues.

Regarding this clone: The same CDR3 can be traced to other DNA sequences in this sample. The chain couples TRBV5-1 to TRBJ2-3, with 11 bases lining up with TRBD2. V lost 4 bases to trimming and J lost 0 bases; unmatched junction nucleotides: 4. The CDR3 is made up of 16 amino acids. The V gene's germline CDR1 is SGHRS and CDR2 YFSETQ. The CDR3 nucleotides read TGCGCCAGCAGCCCTGGGACTAGCGGTAGCACAGATACGCAGTATTTT. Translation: CASSPGTSGSTDTQYF.

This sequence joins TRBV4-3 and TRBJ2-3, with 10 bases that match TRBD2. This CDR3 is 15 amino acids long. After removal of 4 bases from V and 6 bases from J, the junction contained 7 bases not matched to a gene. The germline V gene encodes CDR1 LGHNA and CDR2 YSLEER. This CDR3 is CASSPVAGGGDTQYF. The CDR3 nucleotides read TGCGCCAGCAGCCCAGTAGCGGGAGGTGGGGATACGCAGTATTTT.

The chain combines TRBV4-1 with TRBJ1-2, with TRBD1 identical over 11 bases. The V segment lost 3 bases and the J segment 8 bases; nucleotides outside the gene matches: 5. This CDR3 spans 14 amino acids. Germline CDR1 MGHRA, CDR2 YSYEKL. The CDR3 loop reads CASSHGQGAAGYTF. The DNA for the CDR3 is TGCGCCAGCAGCCATGGACAGGGGGCGGCGGGCTACACCTTC.

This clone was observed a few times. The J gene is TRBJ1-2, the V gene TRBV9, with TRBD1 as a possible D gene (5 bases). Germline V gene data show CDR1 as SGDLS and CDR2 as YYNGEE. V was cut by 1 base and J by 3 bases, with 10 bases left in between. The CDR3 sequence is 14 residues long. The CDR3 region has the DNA TGTGCCAGCAGCGTATTATCCAGGGACTATGGCTACACCTTC. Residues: CASSVLSRDYGYTF. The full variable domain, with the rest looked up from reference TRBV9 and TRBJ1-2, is DSGVTQTPKHLITATGQRVTLRCSPRSGDLSVYWYQQSLDQGLQFLIQYYNGEERAKGNILERFSAQQFPDLHSELNLSSLELGDSALYFCASSVLSRDYGYTFGSGTRLTVV.

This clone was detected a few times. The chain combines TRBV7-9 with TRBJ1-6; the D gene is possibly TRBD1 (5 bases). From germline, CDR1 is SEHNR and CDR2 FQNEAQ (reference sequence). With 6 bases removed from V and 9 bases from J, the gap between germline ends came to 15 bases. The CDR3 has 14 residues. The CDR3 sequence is CASRMDTQGSPLHF. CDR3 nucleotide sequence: TGTGCCAGCAGAATGGACACTCAAGGTTCACCCCTCCACTTT.

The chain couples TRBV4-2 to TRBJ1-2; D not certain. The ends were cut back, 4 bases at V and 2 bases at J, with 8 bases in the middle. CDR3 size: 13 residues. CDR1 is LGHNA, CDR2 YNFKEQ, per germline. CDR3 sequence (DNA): TGTGCCAGCAGCCGCGGCGGCAACTATGGCTACACCTTC. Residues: CASSRGGNYGYTF.

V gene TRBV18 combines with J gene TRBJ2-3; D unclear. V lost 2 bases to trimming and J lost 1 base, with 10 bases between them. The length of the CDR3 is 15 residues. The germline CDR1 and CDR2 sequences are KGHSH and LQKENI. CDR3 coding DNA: TGTGCCAGCTCACCAGTCGTTGGAGGCACAGATACGCAGTATTTT. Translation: CASSPVVGGTDTQYF.

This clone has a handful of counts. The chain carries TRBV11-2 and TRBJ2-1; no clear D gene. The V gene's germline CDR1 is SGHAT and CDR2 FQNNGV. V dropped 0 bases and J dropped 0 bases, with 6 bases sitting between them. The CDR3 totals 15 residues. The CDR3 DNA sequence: TGTGCCAGCAGCTTAGATCCGAGCTCCTACAATGAGCAGTTCTTC. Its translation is CASSLDPSSYNEQFF.

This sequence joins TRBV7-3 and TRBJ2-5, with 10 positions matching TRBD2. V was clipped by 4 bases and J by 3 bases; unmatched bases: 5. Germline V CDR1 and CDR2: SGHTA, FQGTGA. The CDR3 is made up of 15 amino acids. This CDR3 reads CASSSIAGGKETQYF. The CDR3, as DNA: TGTGCCAGCAGCTCGATAGCGGGGGGTAAAGAGACCCAGTACTTC.

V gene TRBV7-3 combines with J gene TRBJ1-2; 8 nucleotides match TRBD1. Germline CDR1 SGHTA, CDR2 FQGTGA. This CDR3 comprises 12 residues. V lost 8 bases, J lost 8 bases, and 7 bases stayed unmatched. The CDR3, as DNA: TGTGCCAGCGGAGGACAGGGTACAGGCTACACCTTC. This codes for CASGGQGTGYTF.

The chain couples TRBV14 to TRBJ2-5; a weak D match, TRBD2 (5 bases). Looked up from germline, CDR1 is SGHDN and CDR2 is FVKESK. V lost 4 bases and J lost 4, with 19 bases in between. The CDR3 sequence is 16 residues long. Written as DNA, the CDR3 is TGTGCCAGCAGCCCCCGACTAAGAGGTTGGGGAGAGACCCAGTACTTC. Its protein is CASSPRLRGWGETQYF.

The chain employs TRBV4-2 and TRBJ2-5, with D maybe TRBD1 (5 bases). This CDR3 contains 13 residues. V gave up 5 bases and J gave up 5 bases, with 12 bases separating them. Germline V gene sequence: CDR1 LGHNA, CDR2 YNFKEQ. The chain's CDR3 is CASSSDTWETQYF. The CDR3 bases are TGTGCCAGCAGCTCGGACACTTGGGAGACCCAGTACTTC.

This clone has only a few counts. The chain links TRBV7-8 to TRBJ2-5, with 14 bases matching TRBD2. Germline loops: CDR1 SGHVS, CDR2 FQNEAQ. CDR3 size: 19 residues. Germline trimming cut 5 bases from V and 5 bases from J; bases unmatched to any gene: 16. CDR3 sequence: CASSRRTSGGTTRMETQYF. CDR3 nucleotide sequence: TGTGCCAGCAGCCGTAGGACTAGCGGGGGGACGACCCGGATGGAGACCCAGTACTTC.

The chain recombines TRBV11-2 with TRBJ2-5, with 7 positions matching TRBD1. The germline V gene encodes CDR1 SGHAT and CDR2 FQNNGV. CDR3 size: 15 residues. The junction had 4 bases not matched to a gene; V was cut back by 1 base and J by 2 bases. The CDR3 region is CASSLVGTEQETQYF. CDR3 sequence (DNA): TGTGCCAGCAGCTTAGTCGGGACAGAGCAAGAGACCCAGTACTTC.

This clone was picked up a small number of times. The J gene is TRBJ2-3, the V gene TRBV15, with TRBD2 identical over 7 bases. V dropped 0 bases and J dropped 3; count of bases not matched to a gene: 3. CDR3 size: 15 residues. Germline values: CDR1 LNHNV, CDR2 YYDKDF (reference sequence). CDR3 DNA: TGTGCCACCAGCAGAGAGGCGGGAGTTACAGATACGCAGTATTTT. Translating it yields CATSREAGVTDTQYF. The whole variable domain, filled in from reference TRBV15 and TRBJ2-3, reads DAMVIQNPRYQVTQFGKPVTLSCSQTLNHNVMYWYQQKSSQAPKLLFHYYDKDFNNEADTPDNFQSRRPNTSFCFLDIRSPGLGDTAMYLCATSREAGVTDTQYFGPGTRLTVL.

The CDR3 DNA is TGTGCCAGTAAATACGGCCCAGGGGAAAACACCGGGGAGCTGTTTTTT. Protein product: CASKYGPGENTGELFF. The chain links TRBV19 to TRBJ2-2, with a possible D match to TRBD1 (6 bases). The germline V gene has CDR1 LNHDA and CDR2 SQIVND (reference sequence). The V and J ends lost 7 bases and 2 bases respectively, with 17 bases between them. This CDR3 comprises 16 residues.

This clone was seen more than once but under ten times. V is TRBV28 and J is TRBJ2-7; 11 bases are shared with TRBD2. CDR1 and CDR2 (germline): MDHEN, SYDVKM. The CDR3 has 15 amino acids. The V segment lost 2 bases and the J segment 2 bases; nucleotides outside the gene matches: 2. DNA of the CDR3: TGTGCCAGCAGTTTAGGGACTAGCGGCGCCTACGAGCAGTACTTC. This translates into CASSLGTSGAYEQYF.